These T cell receptor beta chains were read from a single sample in a study of blood T cell repertoires in COVID-19. Assay: immunoSEQ multiplex PCR; the TCRdb copy retains only in-frame clones and omits some. Of approximately 270,000 clones in the sample, 70% to 90% were seen once. What was sequenced was PBMCs or T cells enriched from blood (not recorded which). The receptors shown here come from a woman in her 30s who had recovered from COVID-19. Each CDR3 is given with its conserved first and last residue. The order of the fields is clone size, J gene, V gene, D gene, CDR3 DNA, CDR3 protein. D genes are given only for firm matches. Clone size is given for some rows only: seen once, a few or many times, or a class if the clone is expanded.

-,TRBJ1-3,TRBV7-9,-,TGTGCCAGCAGCTTAAGGGACTTCGGAAACACCATATATTTT,CASSLRDFGNTIYF
-,TRBJ2-3,TRBV5-1,TRBD1,TGCGCCAGCTGGGTTGGACAGGGCACAGATACGCAGTATTTT,CASWVGQGTDTQYF
few,TRBJ2-7,TRBV10-3,TRBD1,TGTGCCATCAGTGAATCCACAGGGGGCTACGAGCAGTACTTC,CAISESTGGYEQYF
-,TRBJ2-7,TRBV12-3/TRBV12-4,-,TGTGCCAGCAGTACTATGATCTACGAGCAGTACTTC,CASSTMIYEQYF
-,TRBJ2-7,TRBV10-2,-,TGCGCCAGCGCGGGTTACGAGCAGTACTTC,CASAGYEQYF
once,TRBJ1-1,TRBV5-4,TRBD1,TGTGCCAGCAGCACTACAGGGGGTACTGAAGCTTTCTTT,CASSTTGGTEAFF
-,TRBJ1-5,TRBV19,-,TGTGCCAGTAGTATCCCACGTGGGGGCTGGGGTCAGCCCCAGCATTTT,CASSIPRGGWGQPQHF
-,TRBJ2-2,TRBV29-1,-,TGCAGCGTGAAGAGGGACATGAACACCGGGGAGCTGTTTTTT,CSVKRDMNTGELFF
-,TRBJ2-7,TRBV6-5,TRBD2,TGTGCCAGCAGTTACTCGATGGCTAGCGGGAGCGACGAGCAGTACTTC,CASSYSMASGSDEQYF
-,TRBJ2-7,TRBV7-9,-,TGTGCCAGCAGCTCGACAGGATCCTACGAGCAGTACTTC,CASSSTGSYEQYF
once,TRBJ2-6,TRBV9,-,TGTGCCAGCAGCGCGGAGGGTCGTCTAAGGTTAAGTGGGGCCAACGTCCTGACTTTC,CASSAEGRLRLSGANVLTF
-,TRBJ1-6,TRBV2,-,TGTGCCAGCAGTGAAAGGCAGGGGCAGAATTCACCCCTCCACTTT,CASSERQGQNSPLHF
-,TRBJ1-4,TRBV9,TRBD1,TGTGCCAGCAGCGTAGGGAGACAGGGAGGTGAAAAACTGTTTTTT,CASSVGRQGGEKLFF
-,TRBJ1-1,TRBV27,-,TGTGCCAGCAGTTTATTTCAGATGAACACTGAAGCTTTCTTT,CASSLFQMNTEAFF
-,TRBJ2-7,TRBV28,TRBD1,TGTGCCAGCAGTTCTTCAGGGGGTGTTTACGAGCAGTACTTC,CASSSSGGVYEQYF
-,TRBJ1-2,TRBV28,-,TGTGCCAGCAGTTTGGCTCCAGGTGTCTATGGCTACACCTTC,CASSLAPGVYGYTF
-,TRBJ1-4,TRBV5-1,TRBD1,TGCGCCAGCAGCCCGGGACAGCTTAATGAAAAACTGTTTTTT,CASSPGQLNEKLFF
-,TRBJ1-5,TRBV19,-,TGTGCCAGTACCACCTACCCAGACAGTCCAAATCAGCCCCAGCATTTT,CASTTYPDSPNQPQHF
-,TRBJ2-7,TRBV28,TRBD2,TGTGCCAGCAAGACTAGCGCCACGTACGAGCAGTACTTC,CASKTSATYEQYF
few,TRBJ2-2,TRBV19,TRBD1,TGTGCCAGTAGATTCGACGGGACAGCGAACACCGGGGAGCTGTTTTTT,CASRFDGTANTGELFF
-,TRBJ1-2,TRBV28,TRBD1,TGTGCCAGCAGTTTATCAGGGGGAGGTGGCTACACCTTC,CASSLSGGGGYTF
-,TRBJ1-3,TRBV2,TRBD1,TGTGCCAGCGACAGGGGGCCAGGAAACACCATATATTTT,CASDRGPGNTIYF
-,TRBJ1-6,TRBV5-5,-,TGTGCCAGCAGAGTAACTAGAGATTCACCCCTCCACTTT,CASRVTRDSPLHF
-,TRBJ1-1,TRBV2,-,TGTGCCAGCGATGTGGAGGGTTCGCGTACTGAAGCTTTCTTT,CASDVEGSRTEAFF
few,TRBJ2-7,TRBV28,-,TGTGCCAGCAGTCGTCCGACTCAACAGGCCACCTTACCTTTATCCTACGAGCAGTACTTC,CASSRPTQQATLPLSYEQYF
-,TRBJ1-2,TRBV5-1,TRBD1,TGCGCCAGCAGCTTGGAGGACAGGGGAATCAGCGACTATGGCTACACCTTC,CASSLEDRGISDYGYTF
few,TRBJ2-2,TRBV11-2,TRBD1,TGTGCCAGCAGCTGGCAGAGGGGGCAGGACACCGGGGAGCTGTTTTTT,CASSWQRGQDTGELFF
-,TRBJ1-5,TRBV7-2,-,TGTGCCAGCAGCTTAATAGGGGGAGATCAGCCCCAGCATTTT,CASSLIGGDQPQHF
-,TRBJ1-4,TRBV7-6,-,TGTGCCAGCAGCCCGTCAGGTGCAACTAATGAAAAACTGTTTTTT,CASSPSGATNEKLFF
-,TRBJ2-3,TRBV10-1,-,TGCGCCAGCAGTGAGAGGGGGTTGAATACGCAGTATTTT,CASSERGLNTQYF
-,TRBJ1-1,TRBV9,-,TGTGCCAGCAGCGTAGGACTGAGCGGCACTGAAGCTTTCTTT,CASSVGLSGTEAFF
once,TRBJ2-1,TRBV6-4,TRBD2,TGTGCCAGCAGTGACTCGAAACTAGCGGGCAATGAGCAGTTCTTC,CASSDSKLAGNEQFF
-,TRBJ2-3,TRBV4-2,TRBD2,TGTGCCAGCAGCCAAGAAATAGCGGGGGGGCCAGATACGCAGTATTTT,CASSQEIAGGPDTQYF
-,TRBJ1-1,TRBV6-6,TRBD1,TGTGCCAGCAGTTCCTCCGGGACAGCGAACACTGAAGCTTTCTTT,CASSSSGTANTEAFF
-,TRBJ1-4,TRBV28,TRBD1,TGTGCCAGCAGTATCCACAGGGGATATAATGAAAAACTGTTTTTT,CASSIHRGYNEKLFF
-,TRBJ2-6,TRBV5-4,-,TGTGCCAGCAGCTCAGCGACGATACCCTCTGGGGCCAACGTCCTGACTTTC,CASSSATIPSGANVLTF
-,TRBJ1-2,TRBV15,TRBD1,TGTGCCACCGAGTTACAGGGGGCTGGCTACACCTTC,CATELQGAGYTF
-,TRBJ1-5,TRBV19,-,TGTGCCAGTAGGTCGGGGAGGTGGAATCAGCCCCAGCATTTT,CASRSGRWNQPQHF
-,TRBJ2-7,TRBV11-2,TRBD1,TGTGCCAGCAGCCCCGGGACAGGGTGGTTTGGGCAGTACTTC,CASSPGTGWFGQYF